One sample yielded the 20 T cell receptor beta chains listed below, sequenced in a study of CD8+ T cells in alopecia areata. Following extraction, RNA underwent reverse transcription to cDNA, which served as the sequencing template. TCRdb's copy holds only in-frame clones and misses some; the assay was immunoSEQ multiplex PCR. The data hold roughly 220,000 clones, with around 66% observed a single time. Described treatment: oral pan-JAK inhibitor, 5-10 mg twice daily. Sequenced material: CD4+ T cells sorted from blood, taken between weeks 44 and 45, from a patient treated with tofacitinib. These receptors were obtained from a human donor with alopecia areata.

This clone occurred a few times. The gene calls are TRBV2 and TRBJ2-1; D is unclear. V was shortened by 7 bases and J by 7 bases, with 8 bases between the two germline ends. This CDR3 has 11 amino acids. Germline loops: CDR1 SNHLY, CDR2 FYNNEI. CDR3 residues: CASNLVNEQFF. The CDR3 DNA follows: TGTGCCAGCAACCTAGTGAATGAGCAGTTCTTC.

The chain recombines TRBV7-2 with TRBJ2-3, with 8 bases lining up with TRBD2. The CDR3 contains 15 residues. CDR1 is SGHTA, CDR2 FQGNSA, per germline. J lost 11 bases, V lost 1 base, and 11 bases had no gene match. The DNA for the CDR3 is TGTGCCAGCAGCTTAGTATCGGTTCCCGCGGGGGGGCAGTATTTT. Amino acids: CASSLVSVPAGGQYF. Together with reference TRBV7-2 and TRBJ2-3, the CDR3 gives the full variable domain: GAGVSQSPSNKVTEKGKDVELRCDPISGHTALYWYRQSLGQGLEFLIYFQGNSAPDKSGLPSDRFSAERTGGSVSTLTIQRTQQEDSAVYLCASSLVSVPAGGQYFGPGTRLTVL.

This clone has only a few counts. The chain employs TRBV14 and TRBJ2-1; the D gene could be TRBD1 or TRBD2 (5 bases each). The germline V gene has CDR1 SGHDN and CDR2 FVKESK. The CDR3 loop spans 12 amino acids. The V gene lost 4 bases and the J gene lost 13 bases, with 14 bases spanning the gap. The CDR3 coding sequence is TGTGCCAGCAGCCGCCTTGGGACCTTTCAGTTCTTC. This translates into CASSRLGTFQFF.

Points on this clone: The same CDR3 also results from other DNA sequences found in this sample. The chain links TRBV29-1 to TRBJ1-5; the match to TRBD1 covers 9 bases. CDR3 length equals 14 residues. Germline V lookup: CDR1 SQVTM, CDR2 ANQGSEA. J was trimmed by 9 bases and V by 6 bases; bases with no gene match: 12. CDR3 loop: CSVQETGGGGPQHF. DNA for the CDR3: TGCAGCGTGCAAGAAACAGGGGGCGGGGGGCCCCAGCATTTT. Variable domain in full (rest from reference TRBV29-1 and TRBJ1-5): SAVISQKPSRDICQRGTSLTIQCQVDSQVTMMFWYRQQPGQSLTLIATANQGSEATYESGFVIDKFPISRPNLTFSTLTVSNMSPEDSSIYLCSVQETGGGGPQHFGDGTRLSIL.

The chain combines TRBV25-1 with TRBJ1-4; no firm D call. Germline V gives CDR1 MGHDK, CDR2 SYGVNS. The CDR3 extends over 17 amino acids. V lost 6 bases, J lost 5 bases, and 22 bases lay in between. The CDR3 region is CASREAGPLDQNEKLFF. In DNA, the CDR3 is TGTGCCAGCAGGGAGGCCGGGCCCCTTGATCAAAATGAAAAACTGTTTTTT. Combining the CDR3 with reference TRBV25-1 and TRBJ1-4 gives the whole variable domain EADIYQTPRYLVIGTGKKITLECSQTMGHDKMYWYQQDPGMELHLIHYSYGVNSTEKGDLSSESTVSRIRTEHFPLTLESARPSHTSQYLCASREAGPLDQNEKLFFGSGTQLSVL.

V is TRBV5-1 and J is TRBJ1-6; D gene uncertain. This CDR3 has 14 amino acids. CDR1 and CDR2 (germline): SGHRS, YFSETQ. Trimming removed 3 bases from V and 6 bases from J, with 10 bases in between. The CDR3 region is CASSWSDGNSPLHF. For the CDR3, the DNA is TGCGCCAGCAGCTGGTCAGACGGTAATTCACCCCTCCACTTT. Together with reference TRBV5-1 and TRBJ1-6, the CDR3 gives the full variable domain: KAGVTQTPRYLIKTRGQQVTLSCSPISGHRSVSWYQQTPGQGLQFLFEYFSETQRNKGNFPGRFSGRQFSNSRSEMNVSTLELGDSALYLCASSWSDGNSPLHFGNGTRLTVT.

The gene calls are TRBV5-1 and TRBJ1-1, with D unclear. This CDR3 is 16 amino acids long. Germline V gene lookup returns CDR1 SGHRS and CDR2 YFSETQ. Trimming cost V 0 bases and J 0 bases, with 12 bases left between them. The CDR3 region is CASSLAGVEVNTEAFF. The CDR3 DNA reads as TGCGCCAGCAGCTTGGCCGGAGTAGAAGTGAACACTGAAGCTTTCTTT. Full variable domain (rest looked up from reference TRBV5-1 and TRBJ1-1): KAGVTQTPRYLIKTRGQQVTLSCSPISGHRSVSWYQQTPGQGLQFLFEYFSETQRNKGNFPGRFSGRQFSNSRSEMNVSTLELGDSALYLCASSLAGVEVNTEAFFGQGTRLTVV.

This clone has just one count. The chain uses TRBV29-1 and TRBJ2-7; no reliable D call. The CDR3 sequence is 13 residues long. The germline V gene has CDR1 SQVTM and CDR2 ANQGSEA. V was pared by 5 bases and J by 6 bases, with 17 bases between. The CDR3, as DNA: TGCAGCGTTCAGCTCCCCTTGGCAGGCGAGCAGTACTTC. Translation: CSVQLPLAGEQYF.

This chain joins TRBV11-2 and TRBJ2-7; D gene ambiguous. The germline CDR1 and CDR2 sequences are SGHAT and FQNNGV. The CDR3 length is 11 residues. Trimming took off 3 bases at V and 0 bases at J, with 0 bases between the two ends. The CDR3 loop is CASSFSYEQYF. DNA for the CDR3: TGTGCCAGCAGCTTCTCCTACGAGCAGTACTTC.

The gene calls are TRBV29-1 and TRBJ2-7; possibly TRBD2 for D (5 bases). This CDR3 has 11 amino acids. Germline V gene sequence: CDR1 SQVTM, CDR2 ANQGSEA. V gave up 0 bases and J gave up 7 bases, with 7 bases separating them. In nucleotides, the CDR3 is TGCAGCGTTGAAGATCCGGGGGAGCAGTACTTC. It yields the protein CSVEDPGEQYF.

This chain connects TRBV29-1 to TRBJ2-7; TRBD1 aligns across 8 bases. The CDR3 runs to 13 residues. Losses at the gene ends were 6 bases for V and 1 base for J; bases not matched to a gene: 5. Germline CDR1 is SQVTM and CDR2 is ANQGSEA. This CDR3 reads CSVGQGLSYEQYF. In DNA form, the CDR3 reads TGCAGCGTCGGACAGGGTTTATCCTACGAGCAGTACTTC.

This clone was detected only a few times. The V gene is TRBV6-6, the J gene TRBJ1-3; 7 bases are shared with TRBD1. J gave up 3 bases and V 6 bases, and 5 bases lay outside the gene matches. In germline, CDR1 is MNHNY, CDR2 SVGAGI (reference sequence). The CDR3 is 14 amino acids. This CDR3 reads CASRPDRRGNTIYF. CDR3 nucleotides: TGTGCCAGCAGACCGGACAGGCGTGGAAACACCATATATTTT.

Comment on this clone: This clone may be a read error of a much larger clone one base away. V is TRBV9 and J is TRBJ1-1; a possible D gene is TRBD1 (5 bases). V lost 4 bases and J lost 1, with 8 bases in between. Germline V gene data show CDR1 as SGDLS and CDR2 as YYNGEE. The CDR3 runs 13 residues. Written as DNA, the CDR3 is TGTGCCAGCAGCTTCGGACAGAACACTGAAGCTTTCTTT. This translates into CASSFGQNTEAFF. The variable domain in full, completed from reference TRBV9 and TRBJ1-1, reads DSGVTQTPKHLITATGQRVTLRCSPRSGDLSVYWYQQSLDQGLQFLIQYYNGEERAKGNILERFSAQQFPDLHSELNLSSLELGDSALYFCASSFGQNTEAFFGQGTRLTVV.

The chain recombines TRBV15 with TRBJ2-1; no reliable D call. The germline CDR1 and CDR2 sequences are LNHNV and YYDKDF (reference sequence). Trimming took 5 bases from V and 5 from J, leaving 16 bases between them. This CDR3 spans 15 amino acids. As DNA, the CDR3 is TGTGCCACCAGCTCGGACGGTTTACCGGACAATGAGCAGTTCTTC. It translates to CATSSDGLPDNEQFF.

This clone has only a few counts. The rearrangement links TRBV5-5 to TRBJ2-3; the D is unclear. Trimming shortened V by 3 bases and J by 1 base, and 3 bases separated the two germline ends. The CDR3 spans 12 residues. CDR1 SGHKS and CDR2 YYEKEE come from the germline V gene (reference sequence). Here the CDR3 DNA reads TGTGCCAGCAGCTACGGCACAGATACGCAGTATTTT. The encoded protein is CASSYGTDTQYF.

This clone was counted between two and nine times. CDR3 in DNA: TGCGCCAGCAGCTCGGGCGGGGCAGAGAAATCCTATGGCTACACCTTC. It yields the protein CASSSGGAEKSYGYTF. V is TRBV5-1 and J is TRBJ1-2; tentative D call: TRBD1 (5 bases). Deletions cut 3 bases from V and 4 bases from J, with 19 bases between. The CDR3 consists of 16 residues. Germline CDR1 is SGHRS and CDR2 is YFSETQ. The full variable domain, its missing parts supplied by reference TRBV5-1 and TRBJ1-2, is KAGVTQTPRYLIKTRGQQVTLSCSPISGHRSVSWYQQTPGQGLQFLFEYFSETQRNKGNFPGRFSGRQFSNSRSEMNVSTLELGDSALYLCASSSGGAEKSYGYTFGSGTRLTVV.

The rearrangement uses TRBV5-1 and TRBJ1-2; TRBD1 is a possible D gene (5 bases). V was trimmed by 4 bases and J by 3 bases, leaving 10 bases between them. In germline, CDR1 is SGHRS, CDR2 YFSETQ. The CDR3 spans 13 residues. The CDR3 region is CASSRGPYYGYTF. In DNA form, the CDR3 reads TGCGCCAGCAGCCGGGGACCTTACTATGGCTACACCTTC. The variable domain in full, with the rest retrieved from reference TRBV5-1 and TRBJ1-2, is KAGVTQTPRYLIKTRGQQVTLSCSPISGHRSVSWYQQTPGQGLQFLFEYFSETQRNKGNFPGRFSGRQFSNSRSEMNVSTLELGDSALYLCASSRGPYYGYTFGSGTRLTVV.

This clone turned up a few times. The rearrangement links TRBV27 to TRBJ2-6, with 7 bases identical to TRBD1. The germline V gene has CDR1 MNHEY and CDR2 SMNVEV (reference sequence). The trim removed 6 bases at V and 2 bases at J, leaving 16 bases unmatched. The CDR3 consists of 19 residues. CDR3 amino acids: CASSPNLRRQGPGANVLTF. The CDR3 nucleotides are TGTGCCAGCAGCCCCAACCTAAGACGACAGGGTCCTGGGGCCAACGTCCTGACTTTC.

The chain uses TRBV4-2 and TRBJ2-3; 12 positions agree with TRBD2. The CDR3 totals 17 residues. V shed 0 bases, J shed 3 bases, and the junction held 4 bases outside the gene matches. CDR1 is LGHNA and CDR2 is YNFKEQ in the germline V gene. The CDR3 sequence is CASSQETSGGRTDTQYF. CDR3 DNA sequence: TGTGCCAGCAGCCAAGAAACTAGCGGGGGGCGAACAGATACGCAGTATTTT.

The chain carries TRBV30 and TRBJ2-3, with a tentative D call TRBD1 (6 bases). CDR1 is GTSNPN, CDR2 SVGIG, per germline (reference sequence). Between the trimmed V and J ends, which lost 2 bases and 6 bases, there was a span of 24 bases. CDR3 length equals 17 residues. CDR3 coding DNA: TGTGCCTGGAGTCCGACCAACCGAGCGACAGGTTCGGATACGCAGTATTTT. As protein: CAWSPTNRATGSDTQYF.